The entry below describes one T cell receptor beta chain. These data come from a study of blood T cell repertoires in COVID-19. Whole-study context: Material from acute and convalescent COVID-19 was sourced from the United States, Italy and Spain. From T cells, B-cell-depleted T cells, or PBMCs came the material, which was cDNA or gDNA.

Original processing methods: Quantification of nucleated cells was approximated via reference gene primer amplification. Assay used: immunoSEQ multiplex PCR; TCRdb lists only in-frame clones, some missing. V and J calls and clone size come straight from that table; D and trimming were deduced from the DNA. The table records fewer than 200,000 clones, roughly four fifths of them present only once. In germline, CDR1 is SGHTA, CDR2 FQGNSA. The trim removed 4 bases at V and 8 bases at J, leaving 7 bases unmatched. This CDR3 is 15 amino acids long. Sequences were obtained from peripheral blood. This clonotype was sampled from a man aged 40-49 years who had recovered from COVID-19. J is TRBJ2-1 and V is TRBV7-2; 11 bases map to TRBD2. CDR3 sequence (DNA): TGTGCCAGCAGCTCTACTAGCGGGGGCAGGCATGAGCAGTTCTTC. Its protein product is CASSSTSGGRHEQFF.